This entry lists 11 T cell receptor beta chains sequenced from one sample in a study of blood T cells in healthy people across ages. Combining a sample-barcoded 5' primer with a J-beta primer mix, a second PCR ran for roughly 7 to 11 cycles. TCRdb processed the 5' RACE reads anew with MiXCR; each CDR3 protein has one entry. The sample includes hundreds of thousands of distinct CDR3 sequences, 50% to 65% seen only once; the top ten take approximately 40%. Sequencing was done on a sample of blood. The receptors stem from a man at least 80 years old in good health.

This clonotype was observed a handful of times. The V call is TRBV4-1, the J call TRBJ2-5, with D perhaps being TRBD1 or TRBD2 (6 bases each). CDR1 and CDR2 from the germline V gene are MGHRA and YSYEKL. The V end was cut by 0 bases, the J end by 5 bases, with 25 bases between. This CDR3 has 19 residues. CDR3 coding DNA: TGCGCCAGCAGCCAAGATCGCATTAGGGGGAGGCGCTTGTTTGAGACCCAGTACTTC. Translation gives CASSQDRIRGRRLFETQYF.

The chain couples TRBV20-1 to TRBJ2-3, with 12 bases that match TRBD2. Losses at the gene ends were 5 bases for V and 14 bases for J; bases not matched to a gene: 20. This CDR3 is 16 amino acids long. In germline, CDR1 is DFQATT, CDR2 SNEGSKA (reference sequence). CDR3 loop: CSARDRLAGELRYAYF. The CDR3 DNA reads TGCAGTGCTCGGGATCGACTAGCGGGAGAGCTCAGATACGCGTATTTT.

V and J are TRBV4-1 and TRBJ2-5; D is unclear. Trimming shortened V by 0 bases and J by 1 base, and 9 bases separated the two germline ends. The CDR3 length is 15 residues. Germline V gene lookup returns CDR1 MGHRA and CDR2 YSYEKL. CDR3 coding DNA: TGCGCCAGCAGCCAAGATTGGCAGCTCCAAGAGACCCAGTACTTC. It encodes CASSQDWQLQETQYF.

This sequence joins TRBV29-1 and TRBJ2-1, with TRBD2 as a possible D gene (5 bases). The CDR3 has 12 residues. Germline V gives CDR1 SQVTM, CDR2 ANQGSEA. V lost 3 bases, J lost 2 bases, and 5 bases lay in between. CDR3 DNA: TGCAGCGTTGACGGGACCTACAATGAGCAGTTCTTC. This codes for CSVDGTYNEQFF.

This chain joins TRBV20-1 and TRBJ2-7; 9 positions match TRBD2. The ends lost 5 bases at V and 3 bases at J; junction bases unmatched: 8. CDR1 is DFQATT and CDR2 is SNEGSKA in the germline V gene (reference sequence). The CDR3 runs to 14 residues. CDR3 region: CSAPRGAGGYEQYF. The CDR3 nucleotides read TGCAGTGCTCCCCGGGGAGCGGGAGGCTACGAGCAGTACTTC.

The V and J genes are TRBV20-1 and TRBJ2-7, with TRBD2 matching 7 bases. With 3 bases clipped from V and 0 bases from J, the junction kept 8 bases outside the gene matches. The CDR3 covers 15 residues. The germline V gene encodes CDR1 DFQATT and CDR2 SNEGSKA (reference sequence). CDR3 nucleotides: TGCAGTGCTAGTGGGGGAGGGACGCCCTCCTACGAGCAGTACTTC. Encoded protein: CSASGGGTPSYEQYF.

J is TRBJ1-5 and V is TRBV3-1; a possible D gene is TRBD1 (6 bases). CDR1 is LGHDT and CDR2 is YNNKEL in the germline V gene (reference sequence). This CDR3 is built from 14 residues. V gave up 5 bases and J gave up 1 base, with 9 bases separating them. CDR3 nucleotide sequence: TGTGCCAGCAGCTACAGGGTGAGCAATCAGCCCCAGCATTTT. Its translation is CASSYRVSNQPQHF.

J is TRBJ1-2 and V is TRBV29-1; D might be TRBD1 (6 bases). Germline loops: CDR1 SQVTM, CDR2 ANQGSEA. Deletions cut 2 bases from V and 7 bases from J, with 11 bases between. This CDR3 comprises 12 residues. The CDR3 DNA reads as TGCAGCGTTGAACGGGGCAGGGGTGGCTACACCTTC. Translated, it gives CSVERGRGGYTF.

This chain links TRBV20-1 with TRBJ2-4; D is possibly TRBD2 (6 bases). Trimming pared 4 bases from V and 6 bases from J, leaving 28 bases between. The CDR3 contains 18 residues. Per the germline V gene, CDR1 is DFQATT and CDR2 is SNEGSKA (reference sequence). The CDR3 DNA is TGCAGTGCTACTGGGAGCGGAGGGAAGCGAGGGGACTTAAACATTCAGTACTTC. Amino acid sequence: CSATGSGGKRGDLNIQYF.

Of note for this clonotype: Since the CDR3 does not end with the conserved phenylalanine or tryptophan, this likely comes from a read error. The rearrangement uses TRBV12-3 or TRBV12-4 and TRBJ2-7; D is undetermined. The J call may be faulty, since TRBJ2-4 better matches the DNA end. The CDR3 is 15 residues long. As DNA, the CDR3 is TGTGCCAGCAGTTTAATAACCCAAGCCAAAAACATTCAGTACTTA. Residues: CASSLITQAKNIQYL.

This chain uses TRBV6-5 with TRBJ2-1; TRBD2 might be the D (6 bases). V lost 5 bases to trimming and J lost 6 bases, with 20 bases between them. Germline V lookup: CDR1 MNHEY, CDR2 SVGAGI. The CDR3 sequence is 16 residues long. The DNA of the CDR3 is TGTGCCAGCAGTCCTGCAGGACTAATCGATCGCAATGAGCAGTTCTTC. It specifies CASSPAGLIDRNEQFF.